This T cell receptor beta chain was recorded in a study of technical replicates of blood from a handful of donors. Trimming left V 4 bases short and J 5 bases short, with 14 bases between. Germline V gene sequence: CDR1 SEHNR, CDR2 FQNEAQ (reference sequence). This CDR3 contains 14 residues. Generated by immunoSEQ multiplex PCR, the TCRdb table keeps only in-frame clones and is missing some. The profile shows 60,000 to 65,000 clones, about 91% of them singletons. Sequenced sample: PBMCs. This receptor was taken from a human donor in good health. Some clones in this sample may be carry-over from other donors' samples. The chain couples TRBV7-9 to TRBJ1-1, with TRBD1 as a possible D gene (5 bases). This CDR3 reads CASSYLGLGTEAFF. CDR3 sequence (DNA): TGTGCCAGCAGCTACCTGGGGCTAGGAACTGAAGCTTTCTTT.